This entry concerns a single T cell receptor beta chain. As originally analysed: Nucleated cell number was recorded as an estimate derived from reference gene primer amplification. The assay was immunoSEQ multiplex PCR, and TCRdb's table has in-frame clones only and misses some. V, J and clone size derive from that table, while D and trimming were established from the DNA sequence. The sample has 80,000 to 130,000 clones, approximately 93% seen once. The sample comes from a study of blood T cell repertoires in COVID-19. Study-wide background: The samples span acute and convalescent COVID-19 from the United States, Italy and Spain. The cDNA or gDNA used as material had been derived from T cells, B-cell-depleted T cells, or PBMCs.

Germline V gene sequence: CDR1 SGHTA, CDR2 FQGNSA. Trimming cost V 5 bases and J 4 bases, with 14 bases left between them. CDR3 length: 14 residues. The receptor was derived from a man between 60 and 75 years old with acute or convalescent COVID-19. The V gene is TRBV7-2, the J gene TRBJ2-5, with D maybe TRBD2 (5 bases). The specimen was peripheral blood. The CDR3 DNA sequence: TGTGCCAGCAGCCCCGGCGGGTCGGTAGAGACCCAGTACTTC. It yields the protein CASSPGGSVETQYF.